This T cell receptor beta chain comes out of a study of T cells after yellow fever vaccination. Study details: With SMART-Seq v4 Ultra Low Input, the fractions containing low cell numbers were prepared.

TCRdb re-derived calls from the 5' RACE reads in MiXCR, one entry per CDR3 protein. The sample holds about 400,000 distinct CDR3 sequences, 9.5% to 13% seen once. The specimen was PBMCs, collected on the day of the first yellow fever vaccination. The receptor was derived from a man aged 18 to 30 who received the YFV17D yellow fever vaccine.

DNA of the CDR3: TGTGCCAGCAGCCCGGGACTGACGAACACTGAAGCTTTCTTT. Protein: CASSPGLTNTEAFF. The J gene is TRBJ1-1, the V gene TRBV5-4, with D tentatively TRBD1 (5 bases). Trimming removed 4 bases from V and 1 base from J, with 11 bases in between. The CDR3 is 14 residues long. Germline-derived CDR1 and CDR2 are SGHNT and YYREEE (reference sequence).